This entry lists 28 T cell receptor beta chains sequenced from one sample in a study of immune evolution from preneoplasia to lung adenocarcinoma. TCRdb's copy holds only in-frame clones and misses some; the assay was immunoSEQ multiplex PCR. The table lists a few thousand clones, just under 75% of them singletons. Source material: FFPE minimally invasive lung adenocarcinoma tissue. These receptor sequences come from a person aged 55-80 years with lung adenocarcinoma.

The chain uses TRBV18 and TRBJ1-1, with D perhaps TRBD1 (6 bases). Germline V CDR1 and CDR2: KGHSH, LQKENI. The V and J ends lost 1 base and 1 base respectively, with 19 bases between them. CDR3 size: 18 residues. Here the CDR3 reads CASSPRGGLKEWNTEAFF. The DNA for the CDR3 is TGTGCCAGCTCACCACGTGGGGGCTTAAAAGAGTGGAACACTGAAGCTTTCTTT.

V gene TRBV7-9 combines with J gene TRBJ2-5; D is unclear. CDR1 is SEHNR and CDR2 is FQNEAQ in the germline V gene (reference sequence). The germline V and J ends were trimmed by 3 bases and 5 bases, with 10 bases remaining between them. This CDR3 spans 13 amino acids. The CDR3 loop reads CASSFPQTETQYF. CDR3 bases: TGTGCCAGCAGCTTCCCACAAACGGAGACCCAGTACTTC.

The rearrangement links TRBV27 to TRBJ1-6, with D perhaps TRBD1 (6 bases). Germline CDR1 and CDR2: MNHEY and SMNVEV (reference sequence). Trimming removed 3 bases from V and 7 bases from J, with 10 bases in between. The CDR3 sequence is 14 residues long. CDR3 sequence (DNA): TGTGCCAGCAGTTTTTTACAGGGCAATTCACCCCTCCACTTT. Translated: CASSFLQGNSPLHF.

To note about this clone: Its ends do not fully match the called genes, so a read error is possible. The chain carries TRBV6-6 and TRBJ2-7, with 7 bases identical to TRBD1. Per germline, CDR1 MNHNY and CDR2 SVGAGI (reference sequence). CDR3 length: 15 amino acids. The CDR3 sequence: CASSYSFTGAYGQYF. The CDR3 DNA follows: TGTGCCAGCAGTTACTCGTTCACAGGGGCGTACGGGCAGTACTTC.

The chain is built from TRBV5-1 and TRBJ2-7, with D possibly being TRBD2 (7 bases). Trimming stripped 6 bases from V and 0 bases from J, with 13 bases between. Per germline, CDR1 SGHRS and CDR2 YFSETQ. This CDR3 has 14 residues. CDR3 in DNA: TGCGCCAGCACCTCCGGGGGGCTCTCCTACGAGCAGTACTTC. Amino acids: CASTSGGLSYEQYF.

This clone was picked up a small number of times. This chain uses TRBV6-5 with TRBJ1-5; TRBD1 might be the D (5 bases). Germline loops: CDR1 MNHEY, CDR2 SVGAGI. The CDR3 totals 15 residues. V lost 6 bases and J lost 1, with 13 bases in between. The CDR3 DNA is TGTGCCAGCAGGCCACGCGGGGGGAGCAATCAGCCCCAGCATTTT. This gives the protein CASRPRGGSNQPQHF.

The V call is TRBV19, the J call TRBJ2-6; D unclear. V lost 7 bases, J lost 0 bases, and 16 bases lay in between. The CDR3 sequence is 17 residues long. The germline CDR1 and CDR2 sequences are LNHDA and SQIVND (reference sequence). DNA for the CDR3: TGTGCCAGTATTAATCCGCCAGGTGGCTCTGGGGCCAACGTCCTGACTTTC. This encodes CASINPPGGSGANVLTF.

The chain is built from TRBV12-2 and TRBJ1-2; no check of the table's D call, TRBD1, against the DNA was made. TRBV12-2 is labeled a pseudogene. The CDR3 runs to 17 residues. CDR3 coding DNA: TGTGCAAGTCGCTTATGGGCGCAGAGACAGACTAACTATGGCTACACCTTC. It encodes CASRLWAQRQTNYGYTF.

The chain joins TRBV19 to TRBJ2-3, with TRBD2 as a possible D gene (7 bases). The CDR3 consists of 17 residues. CDR1 and CDR2 from the germline V gene are LNHDA and SQIVND (reference sequence). Trimming shortened V by 4 bases and J by 3 bases, and 20 bases separated the two germline ends. The CDR3 sequence is CASSRGGAFSGTDTQYF. The CDR3 nucleotides read TGTGCCAGTAGTAGGGGGGGGGCCTTTTCGGGGACAGATACGCAGTATTTT.

V and J are TRBV7-9 and TRBJ1-2; 12 nucleotides line up with TRBD1. The trim removed 5 bases at V and 7 bases at J, leaving 14 bases unmatched. CDR3 length: 17 residues. Germline values: CDR1 SEHNR, CDR2 FQNEAQ (reference sequence). The CDR3 sequence is CASSDRDRGRYEAGYTF. As DNA, the CDR3 is TGTGCCAGCAGCGACCGGGACAGGGGGCGGTACGAGGCTGGCTACACCTTC.

This CDR3 reads CASTDGGTGISGANVLTF. The CDR3 coding sequence is TGTGCCAGCACCGATGGGGGGACAGGGATCTCTGGGGCCAACGTCCTGACTTTC. This sequence joins TRBV21-1 and TRBJ2-6; the D call of TRBD1 is as the table states it, not checked on the DNA. TRBV21-1 is designated a pseudogene. The CDR3 runs 18 residues.

The chain recombines TRBV11-2 with TRBJ2-1; D call uncertain. This CDR3 region has 15 residues. Germline values: CDR1 SGHAT, CDR2 FQNNGV. The V and J ends lost 0 bases and 4 bases respectively, with 10 bases between them. CDR3 sequence (DNA): TGTGCCAGCAGCTTAGATCTAGGGAAATACAATGAGCAGTTCTTC. Amino acid sequence: CASSLDLGKYNEQFF.

The chain is built from TRBV5-1 and TRBJ2-2; 8 bases match TRBD2. Germline CDR1 reads SGHRS; CDR2 reads YFSETQ. The V and J ends lost 4 bases and 6 bases, in that order; junction bases with no gene match: 11. The length of the CDR3 is 16 residues. CDR3 nucleotide sequence: TGCGCCAGCAGCACAGGCGGTGCGGGGGGTCCCGGGGAGCTGTTTTTT. This translates into CASSTGGAGGPGELFF.

The CDR3 reads CAISKVFQGTDTQYF. The CDR3 region has the DNA TGTGCCATCAGTAAGGTTTTCCAGGGGACAGATACGCAGTATTTT. The genes are TRBV10-3 and TRBJ2-3; a weak D match, TRBD1 (6 bases). This CDR3 has 15 residues. The germline V gene has CDR1 ENHRY and CDR2 SYGVKD. Trimming shortened V by 5 bases and J by 3 bases, and 15 bases separated the two germline ends.

The gene calls are TRBV19 and TRBJ2-7; perhaps TRBD1 as D (6 bases). Germline V gives CDR1 LNHDA, CDR2 SQIVND (reference sequence). CDR3 size: 15 residues. V gave up 3 bases and J gave up 8 bases, with 20 bases separating them. DNA of the CDR3: TGTGCCAGTAGTATCTCGAACAGGGCACGATACAAGCAGTACTTC. As protein: CASSISNRARYKQYF.

This clone was recorded once. V is TRBV5-4 and J is TRBJ1-6; D perhaps matches TRBD1 (6 bases). V lost 3 bases and J lost 8, with 12 bases in between. This CDR3 comprises 14 residues. Germline V gene lookup returns CDR1 SGHNT and CDR2 YYREEE (reference sequence). DNA for the CDR3: TGTGCCAGCAGCTACGGGACACTTTATTCACCCCTCCACTTT. Protein: CASSYGTLYSPLHF.

V is TRBV11-2 and J is TRBJ1-6; D is unresolved. Germline V gene sequence: CDR1 SGHAT, CDR2 FQNNGV. V lost 4 bases and J 9 bases, leaving 10 bases between the germline ends. The CDR3 extends over 13 amino acids. The CDR3 nucleotides read TGTGCCAGCAGCTCACAGCGAACTTCACCCCTCCACTTT. Residues: CASSSQRTSPLHF.

This chain joins TRBV10-3 and TRBJ2-5; D tentatively fits TRBD1 or TRBD2 (5 bases each). This CDR3 is 16 amino acids long. Germline V lookup: CDR1 ENHRY, CDR2 SYGVKD. V lost 2 bases to trimming and J lost 5 bases, with 18 bases between them. CDR3 sequence reads: CAISEDAREGPETQYF. Here the CDR3 DNA reads TGTGCCATCAGTGAGGACGCAAGAGAGGGACCTGAGACCCAGTACTTC.

Judged by abundance, this clone is large. This chain uses TRBV6-5 with TRBJ2-2; D call uncertain. The CDR3 is 15 amino acids. Germline V gene data show CDR1 as MNHEY and CDR2 as SVGAGI. Trimming cost V 0 bases and J 0 bases, with 5 bases left between them. This CDR3 is CASSYSTANTGELFF. DNA for the CDR3: TGTGCCAGCAGTTACTCGACCGCGAACACCGGGGAGCTGTTTTTT.

V usage is TRBV7-6 and J usage is TRBJ1-1; maybe TRBD1 (5 bases). Germline CDR1 and CDR2: SGHVS and FNYEAQ. The CDR3 contains 15 residues. Trimming removed 5 bases from V and 3 bases from J, with 16 bases in between. CDR3 DNA sequence: TGTGCCAGCAGCCCCGCCCCACAGGCTTACACTGAAGCTTTCTTT. It encodes CASSPAPQAYTEAFF.

This clone is termed large. The chain joins TRBV7-9 to TRBJ2-3; TRBD2 agrees at 8 bases. The trim removed 6 bases at V and 2 bases at J, leaving 4 bases unmatched. Germline V gives CDR1 SEHNR, CDR2 FQNEAQ (reference sequence). This CDR3 has 14 residues. The CDR3: CASRLAGTTDTQYF. The CDR3 DNA sequence: TGTGCCAGCAGGCTAGCGGGCACCACAGATACGCAGTATTTT.

The chain couples TRBV14 to TRBJ1-6, with unresolved D. Per the germline V gene, CDR1 is SGHDN and CDR2 is FVKESK. Trimming took off 0 bases at V and 5 bases at J, with 5 bases between the two ends. The CDR3 totals 14 residues. The CDR3 DNA sequence: TGTGCCAGCAGCCAAGACTTTAATAATTCACCCCTCCACTTT. Its protein is CASSQDFNNSPLHF.

The rearrangement joins TRBV2 to TRBJ2-7, with a possible D match to TRBD1 (7 bases). The CDR3 is made up of 14 amino acids. V dropped 2 bases and J dropped 4 bases, with 12 bases sitting between them. Looked up from germline, CDR1 is SNHLY and CDR2 is FYNNEI. The CDR3 nucleotides are TGTGCCAGCAGTGAAAGGCCAGGGGGGTACGAGCAGTACTTC. It yields the protein CASSERPGGYEQYF.

The chain is built from TRBV27 and TRBJ2-7; TRBD1 aligns across 8 bases. The germline gives CDR1 MNHEY, CDR2 SMNVEV (reference sequence). The CDR3 length is 16 residues. Trimming at V came to 5 bases and at J to 2 bases, leaving 11 bases not matched to a gene. The CDR3 loop is CASSPGTGGDPYEQYF. In DNA, the CDR3 is TGTGCCAGCAGTCCAGGGACAGGTGGGGACCCCTACGAGCAGTACTTC.

This clone has just a few counts. This sequence joins TRBV29-1 and TRBJ1-1; weak D call: TRBD1 (6 bases). Germline V gives CDR1 SQVTM, CDR2 ANQGSEA. V was trimmed by 5 bases and J by 2 bases, leaving 27 bases between them. CDR3 length: 18 amino acids. As DNA, the CDR3 is TGCAGCGTTACCCTGTACCTTGAGGAGGGGGTGGAAAACACTGAAGCTTTCTTT. Translated: CSVTLYLEEGVENTEAFF.

In its sample, this clone is large (0.1 to 1%). V is TRBV5-1 and J is TRBJ1-5; D is possibly TRBD1 (5 bases). CDR3 size: 15 residues. Germline V gene sequence: CDR1 SGHRS, CDR2 YFSETQ. Deletions cut 4 bases from V and 0 bases from J, with 11 bases between. This CDR3 reads CASSRGTDSNQPQHF. CDR3 DNA: TGCGCCAGCAGCCGCGGGACGGATAGCAATCAGCCCCAGCATTTT.

This clone was detected once. The chain joins TRBV14 to TRBJ1-4; the match to TRBD1 covers 7 bases. The CDR3 is 15 amino acids. J lost 2 bases, V lost 4 bases, and 4 bases had no gene match. The germline CDR1 and CDR2 sequences are SGHDN and FVKESK. The CDR3 sequence is CASSRRQGTNEKLFF. CDR3 nucleotide sequence: TGTGCCAGCAGCCGAAGACAGGGCACTAATGAAAAACTGTTTTTT.

This chain connects TRBV27 to TRBJ2-7; 7 bases are shared with TRBD1. V was pared by 6 bases and J by 5 bases, with 7 bases of the junction left unmatched. The CDR3 consists of 13 residues. Germline CDR1 is MNHEY and CDR2 is SMNVEV (reference sequence). CDR3 bases: TGTGCCAGCAGCCTTAGACAGGGACACGAGCAGTACTTC. Its translation: CASSLRQGHEQYF.